This passage covers 9 T cell receptor beta chains from one sample sequenced in a study of regulatory T cells in long-lasting Graves disease. Arm-PCR with iRepertoire HTBI primers amplified the CDR3 regions for these TCR beta libraries. TCRdb used MiXCR to reprocess the multiplex PCR reads, holding one entry per CDR3 protein. This repertoire shows some 410,000 distinct CDR3 sequences, 16% found once; its top ten account for about 10%. The time point is: newly diagnosed GD, antithyroid drugs for less than 3 months. Scientists built the TCR library using RNA that was extracted from PBMCs. These same data were also listed under a study on T cells in Graves' hyperthyroidism and ophthalmopathy.

Sequences were derived from peripheral blood mononuclear cells (PBMCs), sampled at new diagnosis, from a patient treated with antithyroid drugs. The receptors derive from a woman in her thirties with Graves disease.

On this clonotype: It may be a read error: a sequence one base away is much more abundant. This chain connects TRBV28 to TRBJ1-1; 7 bases line up with TRBD1. In germline, CDR1 is MDHEN, CDR2 SYDVKM. The CDR3 is 17 amino acids. Trimming at V came to 2 bases and at J to 0 bases, leaving 9 bases not matched to a gene. CDR3 sequence (DNA): TGTGCCAGCAGTTTAATCCTCGGGACAGAGATGAACACTGAAGCTTTCTTT. It codes for CASSLILGTEMNTEAFF.

This clonotype was recorded a few times. This rearrangement joins TRBV14 to TRBJ2-1; TRBD1 matches at 7 bases. The germline CDR1 and CDR2 sequences are SGHDN and FVKESK. CDR3 length: 15 amino acids. V lost 6 bases, J lost 0 bases, and 5 bases stayed unmatched. CDR3 nucleotide sequence: TGTGCCAGCAGTTCCGACAGGGTCTCCTACAATGAGCAGTTCTTC. Residues: CASSSDRVSYNEQFF.

This clonotype was found a few times. The chain is built from TRBV5-1 and TRBJ2-6; unclear D gene. CDR1 is SGHRS, CDR2 YFSETQ, per germline. The ends were cut back, 4 bases at V and 0 bases at J, with 11 bases in the middle. This CDR3 region has 16 residues. The CDR3 region is CASSRQTSSGANVLTF. The CDR3 bases are TGCGCCAGCAGCCGCCAGACAAGCTCTGGGGCCAACGTCCTGACTTTC.

This clonotype was detected many times. At one boundary the junction diverges from the germline segment, which might be a read error. J is TRBJ2-5 and V is TRBV11-2; TRBD2 agrees at 7 bases. Germline-derived CDR1 and CDR2 are SGHAT and FQNNGV. This CDR3 is 16 amino acids long. The CDR3 is CASSLARREVGETQYF. The CDR3 DNA sequence: TGTGCCAGCAGTTTAGCGCGTCGGGAGGTAGGAGAGACCCAGTACTTC. Together with reference TRBV11-2 and TRBJ2-5, the CDR3 gives the full variable domain: EAGVAQSPRYKIIEKRQSVAFWCNPISGHATLYWYQQILGQGPKLLIQFQNNGVVDDSQLPKDRFSAERLKGVDSTLKIQPAKLEDSAVYLCASSLARREVGETQYFGPGTRLLVL.

This clonotype came up many times. The chain combines TRBV20-1 with TRBJ1-4, with D perhaps TRBD1 (6 bases). V was cut by 0 bases and J by 7 bases, with 15 bases left in between. CDR3 length: 15 amino acids. The germline V gene has CDR1 DFQATT and CDR2 SNEGSKA (reference sequence). The CDR3 here is CSARDRLNRVEKLFF. The CDR3 DNA reads as TGCAGTGCTAGAGACCGGCTAAACAGGGTTGAAAAACTGTTTTTT.

This chain links TRBV27 with TRBJ2-1; D may be TRBD1 or TRBD2 (6 bases each). The CDR3 runs to 13 residues. Germline V gives CDR1 MNHEY, CDR2 SMNVEV (reference sequence). Between the trimmed V and J ends, which lost 5 bases and 7 bases, there was a span of 12 bases. The CDR3 region has the DNA TGTGCCAGCAGTACGGGGGCTGGGAATGAGCAGTTCTTC. Translation: CASSTGAGNEQFF.

On this clonotype itself: The junction and the germline gene differ at one end; a read error may be behind it. This chain joins TRBV18 and TRBJ2-2; 10 nucleotides agree with TRBD1. This CDR3 has 15 amino acids. CDR1 is KGHSH and CDR2 is LQKENI in the germline V gene. This CDR3 is CASSLGQGNTRELFF. The CDR3 DNA reads as TGTGCCAGCTCGTTGGGACAGGGGAACACCAGGGAGCTGTTTTTT.

This clonotype showed up just once. Written as DNA, the CDR3 is TGTGCCAGCAGCTTTGGACTCTCCCTCTCCTACGAGCAGTACTTC. As protein: CASSFGLSLSYEQYF. This rearrangement joins TRBV5-4 to TRBJ2-7; TRBD2 is a possible D gene (5 bases). Germline lookup yields CDR1 SGHNT and CDR2 YYREEE (reference sequence). The CDR3 spans 15 residues. With 2 bases removed from V and 0 bases from J, the gap between germline ends came to 12 bases.

This clonotype was observed at least ten times. One junction end does not reproduce the germline sequence, and a read error may be involved. The chain carries TRBV11-2 and TRBJ2-7; D gene uncertain. The CDR3 extends over 13 amino acids. Germline CDR1 and CDR2: SGHAT and FQNNGV. CDR3 loop: CASSLGDSYEQYF. CDR3 coding DNA: TGTGCCAGCAGTTTAGGAGACTCCTACGAGCAGTACTTC.